The rows below give T cell receptor beta chains drawn from one sample of a study of T cells expressing NK-cell markers. After re-calling the 5' RACE reads, TCRdb lists one entry per CDR3 protein, DNA absent. The sample totals fewer than 550,000 distinct CDR3 sequences. Sequenced: blood T cells: a sorted CD56 or NKG2C T cell subset, CD4+ or CD8+ T cells, or bulk PBMC T cells (not recorded which). The receptor set was obtained from a woman between 50 and 59 years old in good health. Both conserved end residues are part of each CDR3. The order of the fields is J gene, V gene, CDR3 protein.

TRBJ2-7	TRBV4-1	CASSQGPGLAGATYEQYF
TRBJ2-1	TRBV12-3/TRBV12-4	CASSPTTGVGDEQFF
TRBJ2-1	TRBV6-5	CASLGQGARNEQFF
TRBJ2-1	TRBV12-3/TRBV12-4	CASSRPAGGWYNEQFF
TRBJ2-4	TRBV20-1	CSARDRRLAKNIQYF
TRBJ2-1	TRBV19	CASSIGTVDEQFF
TRBJ2-5	TRBV24-1	CATSVGSSGRGETQYF
TRBJ1-2	TRBV19	CARVGGDYGYTF
TRBJ2-2	TRBV12-3/TRBV12-4	CASRPTPPTGTGELFF
TRBJ2-3	TRBV7-3	CASSRGQATDTQYF
TRBJ1-2	TRBV7-8	CASSLLGQGRGPYGYTF
TRBJ2-3	TRBV5-1	CASRSRLAERVDTQYF
TRBJ2-1	TRBV28	CASTVTERRGEQFF
TRBJ2-1	TRBV27	CASSRYRDRGRNEQFF
TRBJ2-1	TRBV27	CASRDNAFYNEQFF
TRBJ2-5	TRBV21-1	CASSKSGGQGSVFVETQYF
TRBJ1-1	TRBV3-1	CASSHRVGGAFF
TRBJ2-7	TRBV7-2	CASSSRLGDYEQYF
TRBJ1-1	TRBV12-3/TRBV12-4	CASSLRTGDLLFF
TRBJ2-5	TRBV7-2	CASAIRQGIETQYF
TRBJ2-1	TRBV14	CASSRGTLSGRHEQFF
TRBJ2-3	TRBV27	CASSLYDRGGDTQYF
TRBJ2-1	TRBV5-1	CASSWEGQGAYNEQFF
TRBJ2-1	TRBV20-1	CSARDWLAGDLWNEQFF
TRBJ2-2	TRBV11-3	CASSSSPPPGELFF
TRBJ1-5	TRBV5-1	CASSLDLQGNQPQHF
TRBJ2-1	TRBV5-1	CASSLPRRDEQFF